Presented here are 28 T cell receptor beta chains from one specimen sequenced in a study of T cell changes during pregnancy in multiple sclerosis. The repertoire was sequenced with immunoSEQ multiplex PCR; TCRdb's copy has only in-frame clones and lacks some. Altogether tens of thousands of clones are present, 80% to 95% being singletons, with the ten largest covering more than 0.9%. Sequencing was performed on peripheral blood, taken in the first trimester of pregnancy. Receptor source: a female donor with multiple sclerosis, enrolled in a pregnancy study.

The chain combines TRBV6-1 with TRBJ1-5; D is unclear. Germline V lookup: CDR1 MNHNS, CDR2 SASEGT. V lost 4 bases to trimming and J lost 4 bases, with 17 bases between them. This CDR3 spans 16 amino acids. The DNA of the CDR3 is TGTGCCAGCAGTGCCTTAGGACGGCCGGGGAATCAGCCCCAGCATTTT. It translates to CASSALGRPGNQPQHF.

The CDR3 spells CASSLSGGARETQYF. DNA for the CDR3: TGCGCCAGCAGCCTAAGCGGGGGGGCCAGAGAGACCCAGTACTTC. The gene calls are TRBV4-1 and TRBJ2-5; 10 nucleotides align to TRBD2. The CDR3 spans 15 residues. J gave up 4 bases and V 4 bases, and 6 bases lay outside the gene matches. Germline V CDR1 and CDR2: MGHRA, YSYEKL.

The rearrangement uses TRBV19 and TRBJ1-2, with 8 bases that match TRBD1. The CDR3 has 15 amino acids. Losses at the gene ends were 8 bases for V and 8 bases for J; bases not matched to a gene: 16. Per the germline V gene, CDR1 is LNHDA and CDR2 is SQIVND (reference sequence). CDR3 sequence reads: CASRSYRGSSAGYTF. CDR3 in DNA: TGTGCCAGTCGTTCTTACAGGGGGTCTTCGGCGGGCTACACCTTC.

The chain recombines TRBV10-2 with TRBJ2-7, with 7 bases matching TRBD1. Germline assignment: CDR1 WSHSY and CDR2 SAAADI. V lost 6 bases, J lost 2 bases, and 4 bases stayed unmatched. CDR3 length: 13 amino acids. CDR3 DNA sequence: TGCGCCAGCAGCTTTACAGGGGCCTACGAGCAGTACTTC. Its translation: CASSFTGAYEQYF.

The gene calls are TRBV5-5 and TRBJ1-2; D may be TRBD1 (6 bases). Deletions cut 0 bases from V and 2 bases from J, with 11 bases between. Germline V gene data show CDR1 as SGHKS and CDR2 as YYEKEE (reference sequence). The length of the CDR3 is 15 residues. The CDR3 loop is CASSLAGRGNYGYTF. The CDR3 coding sequence is TGTGCCAGCAGCTTGGCCGGTAGGGGGAACTATGGCTACACCTTC.

This clone has only a few counts. The chain employs TRBV18 and TRBJ1-1; 8 positions agree with TRBD1. The CDR3 contains 14 residues. With V trimmed by 3 bases and J by 5 bases, 5 bases remained unmatched. In germline, CDR1 is KGHSH, CDR2 LQKENI. CDR3 bases: TGTGCCAGCTCACCCGACAGGGGTGGAACTGAAGCTTTCTTT. This encodes CASSPDRGGTEAFF.

The rearrangement joins TRBV4-2 to TRBJ2-7, with D uncertain. There are 13 residues in the CDR3. The germline V gene encodes CDR1 LGHNA and CDR2 YNFKEQ. The V and J ends lost 4 bases and 3 bases respectively, with 10 bases between them. DNA for the CDR3: TGTGCCAGCAGCCCCGGGTCGGGCTACGAGCAGTACTTC. Translation gives CASSPGSGYEQYF.

The rearrangement joins TRBV5-1 to TRBJ2-5; possible D gene TRBD2, 7 bases. Deletions cut 5 bases from V and 5 bases from J, with 16 bases between. The CDR3 runs to 14 residues. CDR1 is SGHRS and CDR2 is YFSETQ in the germline V gene. CDR3 protein: CASSRDGGRETQYF. CDR3 nucleotides: TGCGCCAGCAGTCGGGACGGGGGGCGTGAGACCCAGTACTTC.

The chain recombines TRBV10-3 with TRBJ2-2, with 11 bases that match TRBD2. Per the germline V gene, CDR1 is ENHRY and CDR2 is SYGVKD. Losses at the gene ends were 3 bases for V and 5 bases for J; bases not matched to a gene: 8. This CDR3 contains 17 residues. CDR3 region: CAISDTLAGGRTGELFF. In DNA form, the CDR3 reads TGTGCCATCAGTGATACTTTAGCGGGGGGGCGAACCGGGGAGCTGTTTTTT.

The CDR3 DNA sequence: TGTGCCAGCAGCGCCCGAATTAGCGGGCCGACCGGGGAGCTGTTTTTT. Its translation is CASSARISGPTGELFF. The chain recombines TRBV9 with TRBJ2-2; 7 bases fit TRBD2. This CDR3 is built from 16 residues. The ends lost 3 bases at V and 5 bases at J; junction bases unmatched: 10. The germline gives CDR1 SGDLS, CDR2 YYNGEE.

This chain connects TRBV6-1 to TRBJ1-1; D is ambiguous. The CDR3 is made up of 12 amino acids. Trimming left V 10 bases short and J 0 bases short, with 9 bases between. Germline values: CDR1 MNHNS, CDR2 SASEGT. This chain's CDR3 is CAIVDMNTEAFF. CDR3 nucleotide sequence: TGTGCCATCGTCGACATGAACACTGAAGCTTTCTTT.

The chain employs TRBV4-3 and TRBJ1-1; D call uncertain. The germline V gene has CDR1 LGHNA and CDR2 YSLEER. This CDR3 comprises 17 residues. Trimming cost V 0 bases and J 1 base, with 15 bases left between them. The CDR3 sequence: CASSQDSPIWANTEAFF. CDR3 nucleotides: TGCGCCAGCAGCCAAGATTCCCCTATTTGGGCGAACACTGAAGCTTTCTTT.

The V gene is TRBV6-5, the J gene TRBJ2-7; 10 positions agree with TRBD1. Germline-derived CDR1 and CDR2 are MNHEY and SVGAGI. The CDR3 runs 14 residues. The ends lost 6 bases at V and 3 bases at J; junction bases unmatched: 5. CDR3 nucleotide sequence: TGTGCCAGCAGCCCCGGGACAGGGGTCTACGAGCAGTACTTC. As protein: CASSPGTGVYEQYF.

The chain recombines TRBV13 with TRBJ1-1, with TRBD1 as a possible D gene (5 bases). Trimming stripped 8 bases from V and 10 bases from J, with 29 bases between. Per the germline V gene, CDR1 is PRHDT and CDR2 is FYEKMQ (reference sequence). The CDR3 covers 16 residues. The CDR3 loop is CASSKLTPGGRLGAFF. CDR3 bases: TGTGCCAGCTCTAAGTTAACCCCTGGGGGGAGACTTGGAGCTTTCTTT.

The V call is TRBV9, the J call TRBJ1-2; D is unresolved. Deletions cut 2 bases from V and 5 bases from J, with 10 bases between. The CDR3 sequence is 13 residues long. Germline V gene lookup returns CDR1 SGDLS and CDR2 YYNGEE. The CDR3 reads CASSVLEGYGYTF. The CDR3 coding sequence is TGTGCCAGCAGCGTCCTGGAGGGTTATGGCTACACCTTC.

V gene TRBV28 combines with J gene TRBJ1-2; D is unclear. The CDR3 extends over 11 amino acids. Trimming stripped 6 bases from V and 11 bases from J, with 13 bases between. Germline loops: CDR1 MDHEN, CDR2 SYDVKM. The CDR3 is CASRIQGGYTF. DNA of the CDR3: TGTGCCAGCAGAATACAAGGAGGATACACCTTC.

CDR3 region: CASSPSGGRGGSTDTQYF. CDR3 nucleotides: TGTGCCAGCAGCCCATCGGGGGGGCGGGGCGGCAGCACAGATACGCAGTATTTT. This chain connects TRBV4-2 to TRBJ2-3, with TRBD2 identical over 8 bases. With V trimmed by 4 bases and J by 0 bases, 12 bases remained unmatched. Germline-derived CDR1 and CDR2 are LGHNA and YNFKEQ. The CDR3 is 18 residues long.

The chain recombines TRBV5-5 with TRBJ2-2, with 7 bases that match TRBD2. The CDR3 covers 16 residues. Germline V gives CDR1 SGHKS, CDR2 YYEKEE (reference sequence). Trimming took 2 bases from V and 4 from J; bases not matched to a gene: 8. CDR3 sequence (DNA): TGTGCCAGCAGCTTTCGAGCGGGGCCGGGCACCGGGGAGCTGTTTTTT. Protein sequence: CASSFRAGPGTGELFF. Combining the CDR3 with reference TRBV5-5 and TRBJ2-2 gives the whole variable domain DAGVTQSPTHLIKTRGQQVTLRCSPISGHKSVSWYQQVLGQGPQFIFQYYEKEERGRGNFPDRFSARQFPNYSSELNVNALLLGDSALYLCASSFRAGPGTGELFFGEGSRLTVL.

The chain employs TRBV29-1 and TRBJ2-1, with 9 bases that match TRBD2. CDR3 length: 15 residues. Germline V gene data show CDR1 as SQVTM and CDR2 as ANQGSEA. Trimming at V came to 4 bases and at J to 6 bases, leaving 10 bases not matched to a gene. The CDR3 DNA follows: TGCAGCGTTGCCCTTAGGTGGCGGGGGGGCAATGAGCAGTTCTTC. Amino acid sequence: CSVALRWRGGNEQFF.

This clone came up once. The chain combines TRBV9 with TRBJ2-5; maybe TRBD1 (6 bases). The CDR3 is made up of 15 amino acids. V dropped 6 bases and J dropped 5 bases, with 20 bases sitting between them. The germline gives CDR1 SGDLS, CDR2 YYNGEE. CDR3 amino acids: CASNTGTRVGETQYF. The DNA for the CDR3 is TGTGCCAGCAACACCGGGACAAGGGTCGGGGAGACCCAGTACTTC.

The CDR3 reads CASRLSRGNTEAFF. CDR3 coding DNA: TGTGCCAGCAGGTTAAGCAGGGGGAACACTGAAGCTTTCTTT. The chain uses TRBV6-1 and TRBJ1-1; the D gene is possibly TRBD1 (6 bases). The germline V and J ends were trimmed by 6 bases and 1 base, with 12 bases remaining between them. CDR1 and CDR2 (germline): MNHNS, SASEGT. The CDR3 consists of 14 residues.

A single count supports this clone. The chain recombines TRBV4-1 with TRBJ2-2, with 7 bases identical to TRBD1. V trimming: 4 bases; J trimming: 1 base; junction bases outside the gene matches: 3. CDR3 length: 15 amino acids. Germline V lookup: CDR1 MGHRA, CDR2 YSYEKL. The CDR3 DNA reads TGCGCCAGCAGCCTCGGACAGGTGAACACCGGGGAGCTGTTTTTT. Protein product: CASSLGQVNTGELFF.

This clone was seen just once. Additional DNA sequences in this sample encode the identical CDR3. The chain has TRBV5-1 and TRBJ2-1; 9 bases map to TRBD2. The germline CDR1 and CDR2 sequences are SGHRS and YFSETQ. CDR3 length: 16 residues. J gave up 1 base and V 3 bases, and 5 bases lay outside the gene matches. The CDR3, as DNA: TGCGCCAGCAGCTCTGGAGCGGGAGGATCCTACAATGAGCAGTTCTTC. Amino acids: CASSSGAGGSYNEQFF.

The J gene is TRBJ2-3, the V gene TRBV9, with 13 bases identical to TRBD2. In germline, CDR1 is SGDLS, CDR2 YYNGEE. This CDR3 region has 16 residues. Trimming cost V 0 bases and J 4 bases; bases outside gene matches: 2. Written as DNA, the CDR3 is TGTGCCAGCAGCGTAGGAACTAGCGGGGGGGCAGATACGCAGTATTTT. It encodes CASSVGTSGGADTQYF.

The J gene is TRBJ2-7, the V gene TRBV4-2; a weak D match, TRBD1 (5 bases). V gave up 0 bases and J gave up 2 bases, with 11 bases separating them. Germline CDR1 and CDR2: LGHNA and YNFKEQ. The CDR3 has 15 residues. The CDR3, as DNA: TGTGCCAGCAGCCAAGATAAGGGGCCCCCCTACGAGCAGTACTTC. This encodes CASSQDKGPPYEQYF.

The chain uses TRBV7-3 and TRBJ2-1, with a weak D call TRBD2 (5 bases). CDR1 is SGHTA, CDR2 FQGTGA, per germline. V was shortened by 1 base and J by 8 bases, with 12 bases between the two germline ends. There are 14 residues in the CDR3. CDR3 sequence: CASSLIEGMHEQFF. CDR3 in DNA: TGTGCCAGCAGCTTAATTGAGGGAATGCATGAGCAGTTCTTC. The entire variable domain, with the rest obtained from reference TRBV7-3 and TRBJ2-1, is as follows: GAGVSQTPSNKVTEKGKYVELRCDPISGHTALYWYRQSLGQGPEFLIYFQGTGAADDSGLPNDRFFAVRPEGSVSTLKIQRTERGDSAVYLCASSLIEGMHEQFFGPGTRLTVL.

The rearrangement uses TRBV27 and TRBJ1-5, with 10 nucleotides matching TRBD1. Germline lookup yields CDR1 MNHEY and CDR2 SMNVEV (reference sequence). The CDR3 covers 16 residues. Trimming removed 5 bases from V and 0 bases from J; junction bases left unmatched: 4. CDR3 protein: CASSAGQGYSNQPQHF. DNA for the CDR3: TGTGCCAGCAGTGCGGGACAGGGGTATAGCAATCAGCCCCAGCATTTT.

Here the CDR3 DNA reads TGTGCCAGCAGCGTGGGAGGTGGGGCCAACGTCCTGACTTTC. Translating gives CASSVGGGANVLTF. The chain joins TRBV9 to TRBJ2-6, with D possibly matching TRBD2 (6 bases). V lost 2 bases and J 3 bases, leaving 6 bases between the germline ends. CDR3 length: 14 residues. The germline V gene encodes CDR1 SGDLS and CDR2 YYNGEE. The full variable domain, in which reference TRBV9 and TRBJ2-6 provide the parts outside the CDR3, is DSGVTQTPKHLITATGQRVTLRCSPRSGDLSVYWYQQSLDQGLQFLIQYYNGEERAKGNILERFSAQQFPDLHSELNLSSLELGDSALYFCASSVGGGANVLTFGAGSRLTVL.